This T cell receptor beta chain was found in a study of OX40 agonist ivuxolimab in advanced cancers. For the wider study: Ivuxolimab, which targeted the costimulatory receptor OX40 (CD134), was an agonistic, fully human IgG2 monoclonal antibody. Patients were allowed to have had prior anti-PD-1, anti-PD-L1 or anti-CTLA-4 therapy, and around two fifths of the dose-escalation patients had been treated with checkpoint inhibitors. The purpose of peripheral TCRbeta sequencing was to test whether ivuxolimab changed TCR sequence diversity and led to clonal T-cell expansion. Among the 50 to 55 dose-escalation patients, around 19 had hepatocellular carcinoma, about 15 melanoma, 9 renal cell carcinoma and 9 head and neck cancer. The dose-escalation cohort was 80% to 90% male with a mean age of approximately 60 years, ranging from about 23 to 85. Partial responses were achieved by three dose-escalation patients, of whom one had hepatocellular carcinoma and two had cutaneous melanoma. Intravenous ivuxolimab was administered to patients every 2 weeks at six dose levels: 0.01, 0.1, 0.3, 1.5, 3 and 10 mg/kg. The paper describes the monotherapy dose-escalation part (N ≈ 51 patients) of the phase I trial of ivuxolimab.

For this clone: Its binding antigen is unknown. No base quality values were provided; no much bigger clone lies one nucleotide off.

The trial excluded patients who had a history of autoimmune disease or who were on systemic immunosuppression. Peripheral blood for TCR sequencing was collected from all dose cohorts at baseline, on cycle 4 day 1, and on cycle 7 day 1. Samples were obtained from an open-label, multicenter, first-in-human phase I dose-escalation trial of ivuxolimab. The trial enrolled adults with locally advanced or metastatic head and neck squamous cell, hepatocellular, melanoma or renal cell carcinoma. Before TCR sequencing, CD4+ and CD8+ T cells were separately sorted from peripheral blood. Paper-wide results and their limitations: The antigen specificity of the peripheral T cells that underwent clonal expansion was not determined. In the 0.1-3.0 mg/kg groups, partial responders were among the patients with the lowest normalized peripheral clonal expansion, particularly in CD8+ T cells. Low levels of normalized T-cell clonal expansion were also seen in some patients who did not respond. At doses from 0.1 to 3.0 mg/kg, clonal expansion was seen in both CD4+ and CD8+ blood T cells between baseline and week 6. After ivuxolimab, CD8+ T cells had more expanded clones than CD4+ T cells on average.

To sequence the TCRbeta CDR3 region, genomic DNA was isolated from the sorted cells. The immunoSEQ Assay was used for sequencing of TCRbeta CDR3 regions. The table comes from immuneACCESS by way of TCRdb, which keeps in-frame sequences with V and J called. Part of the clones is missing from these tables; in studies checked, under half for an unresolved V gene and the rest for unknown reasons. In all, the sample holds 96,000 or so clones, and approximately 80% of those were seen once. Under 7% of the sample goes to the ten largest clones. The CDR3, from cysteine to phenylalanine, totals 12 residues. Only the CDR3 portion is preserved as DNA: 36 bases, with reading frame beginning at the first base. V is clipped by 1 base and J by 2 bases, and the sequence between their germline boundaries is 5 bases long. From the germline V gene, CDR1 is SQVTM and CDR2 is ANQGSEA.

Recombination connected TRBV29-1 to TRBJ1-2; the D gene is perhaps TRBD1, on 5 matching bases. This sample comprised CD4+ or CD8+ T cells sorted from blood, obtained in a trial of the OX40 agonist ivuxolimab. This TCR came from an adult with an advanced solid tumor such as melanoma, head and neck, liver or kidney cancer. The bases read TGCAGCGTTGAAGCAGGGAACTATGGCTACACCTTC. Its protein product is CSVEAGNYGYTF.